This is a list of T cell receptor beta chains from one sample in a study of human T cells and chemical hapten exposure. TCRdb redid the calling of the 5' RACE reads with MiXCR, one entry per CDR3 protein. This table has approximately 140,000 distinct CDR3 sequences, 4.1% appearing once. The receptors here all came from a female donor in good health. The CDR3 runs from the conserved cysteine through the conserved F or W. Not all rows give a size; the values are once, few, many and, for expanded clones, a class.

CDR3 protein: CASSDGLTSTDTQYF
clone size: .
J gene: TRBJ2-3
V gene: TRBV6-1

CDR3 protein: CATSDAGTPSYEQYF
clone size: many
J gene: TRBJ2-7
V gene: TRBV24-1

CDR3 protein: CASSLIPGVNTEAFF
clone size: many
J gene: TRBJ1-1
V gene: TRBV11-2

CDR3 protein: CASSSSGTGPLGYTF
clone size: many
J gene: TRBJ1-2
V gene: TRBV6-5

CDR3 protein: CSATKGLAGARGLTGELFF
clone size: few
J gene: TRBJ2-2
V gene: TRBV20-1

CDR3 protein: CASSLEYFGGTGAYSNQPQHF
clone size: many
J gene: TRBJ1-5
V gene: TRBV7-2

CDR3 protein: CAWSESAVQYF
clone size: many
J gene: TRBJ2-4
V gene: TRBV30

CDR3 protein: CSVPTARGYGYTF
clone size: many
J gene: TRBJ1-2
V gene: TRBV29-1

CDR3 protein: CASSPGTTNSNQPQHF
clone size: many
J gene: TRBJ1-5
V gene: TRBV6-2/TRBV6-3

CDR3 protein: CASSTIGDLNEQFF
clone size: few
J gene: TRBJ2-1
V gene: TRBV6-2/TRBV6-3

CDR3 protein: CSARTGRASTDTQYF
clone size: many
J gene: TRBJ2-3
V gene: TRBV20-1

CDR3 protein: CASSSGRPGDYGYTF
clone size: .
J gene: TRBJ1-2
V gene: TRBV19

CDR3 protein: CASSLPRNQPQHF
clone size: .
J gene: TRBJ1-5
V gene: TRBV28

CDR3 protein: CASSPQTGGYYGYTF
clone size: many
J gene: TRBJ1-2
V gene: TRBV6-5

CDR3 protein: CASSFSGRGYEQYF
clone size: many
J gene: TRBJ2-7
V gene: TRBV7-2

CDR3 protein: CASSQVTWGLTEKLFF
clone size: many
J gene: TRBJ1-4
V gene: TRBV4-2

CDR3 protein: CASSLGRMGEAFF
clone size: many
J gene: TRBJ1-1
V gene: TRBV7-9

CDR3 protein: CASSDGMAYEQYF
clone size: many
J gene: TRBJ2-7
V gene: TRBV6-2/TRBV6-3

CDR3 protein: CASHFGPMSSGNTIYF
clone size: many
J gene: TRBJ1-3
V gene: TRBV12-3/TRBV12-4

CDR3 protein: CASSPQTGQERVHF
clone size: many
J gene: TRBJ2-4
V gene: TRBV18

CDR3 protein: CASSPTPDLFGTDTQYF
clone size: .
J gene: TRBJ2-3
V gene: TRBV5-1

CDR3 protein: CASSPSRTGPQYSNQPQHF
clone size: .
J gene: TRBJ1-5
V gene: TRBV12-3/TRBV12-4

CDR3 protein: CASGSTDTRFTEAFF
clone size: many
J gene: TRBJ1-1
V gene: TRBV7-9

CDR3 protein: CASRPGQKYGYTF
clone size: many
J gene: TRBJ1-2
V gene: TRBV5-4

CDR3 protein: CASSLGTSGGDYEQYF
clone size: .
J gene: TRBJ2-7
V gene: TRBV13

CDR3 protein: CASSPSAQGLETQYF
clone size: many
J gene: TRBJ2-5
V gene: TRBV18

CDR3 protein: CASSLGTVYEQYF
clone size: many
J gene: TRBJ2-7
V gene: TRBV12-3/TRBV12-4

CDR3 protein: CASRFPQTGNTEAFF
clone size: many
J gene: TRBJ1-1
V gene: TRBV28

CDR3 protein: CSARVLGAGGRTDTQYF
clone size: .
J gene: TRBJ2-3
V gene: TRBV20-1

CDR3 protein: CASSQDRRDDTEAFF
clone size: many
J gene: TRBJ1-1
V gene: TRBV4-1

CDR3 protein: CATMDGLSSYEQYF
clone size: many
J gene: TRBJ2-7
V gene: TRBV2

CDR3 protein: CASSWWDRLDQPQHF
clone size: many
J gene: TRBJ1-5
V gene: TRBV28

CDR3 protein: CASSQRQGFSSPLHF
clone size: .
J gene: TRBJ1-6
V gene: TRBV3-1

CDR3 protein: CASSAGRSSYEQYF
clone size: few
J gene: TRBJ2-7
V gene: TRBV6-1

CDR3 protein: CASRPVTNEKLFF
clone size: few
J gene: TRBJ1-4
V gene: TRBV5-1

CDR3 protein: CASSGFTSGSGTQYF
clone size: many
J gene: TRBJ2-5
V gene: TRBV2

CDR3 protein: CASSLRRVGTEAFF
clone size: many
J gene: TRBJ1-1
V gene: TRBV7-8

CDR3 protein: CASSPGRDPGIGEKLFF
clone size: many
J gene: TRBJ1-4
V gene: TRBV5-5

CDR3 protein: CASTPESGGANEQFF
clone size: many
J gene: TRBJ2-1
V gene: TRBV6-4

CDR3 protein: CSVEVQGSTDTQYF
clone size: many
J gene: TRBJ2-3
V gene: TRBV29-1

CDR3 protein: CSVPGSGNQPQHF
clone size: many
J gene: TRBJ1-5
V gene: TRBV20-1

CDR3 protein: CASSQRGTTYEQYF
clone size: few
J gene: TRBJ2-7
V gene: TRBV12-3/TRBV12-4

CDR3 protein: CASSPDRSSYNEQFF
clone size: many
J gene: TRBJ2-1
V gene: TRBV7-9

CDR3 protein: CASSVGTGESSYNSPLHF
clone size: many
J gene: TRBJ1-6
V gene: TRBV9

CDR3 protein: CASSERGLYGDTF
clone size: .
J gene: TRBJ1-2
V gene: TRBV6-1

CDR3 protein: CSAEEGTDTQYF
clone size: many
J gene: TRBJ2-3
V gene: TRBV20-1

CDR3 protein: CASSSYSENIQYF
clone size: many
J gene: TRBJ2-4
V gene: TRBV27

CDR3 protein: CASSPLTSGVAYEQYF
clone size: many
J gene: TRBJ2-7
V gene: TRBV18